The clone carrying this T cell receptor (beta chain) was recorded a few times. J was trimmed by 4 bases and V by 4 bases; bases with no gene match: 15. Germline-derived CDR1 and CDR2 are LNHDA and SQIVND (reference sequence). The CDR3 is 18 amino acids. Original handling: Reference gene primer amplification gave nucleated cell count estimates. Assay: immunoSEQ multiplex PCR; the TCRdb copy retains only in-frame clones and omits some. The DNA was the basis for D and trimming; V, J and clone size are from that table. Here the sample spans under 300,000 clones, over 75% being singletons. The sample comes from a study of blood T cell repertoires in COVID-19. Study-wide context: Spain, Italy and the United States supplied samples that represented acute and convalescent COVID-19. From T cells, B-cell-depleted T cells, or PBMCs came the material, which was cDNA or gDNA.

The receptor comes from a man aged 30 to 45 who had recovered from COVID-19. The sequenced sample consisted of peripheral blood. V is TRBV19 and J is TRBJ1-1, with 10 bases identical to TRBD1. CDR3 in DNA: TGTGCCAGTAGTAGGACCTCACGATCTGACAGGGGGCTCACTGAAGCTTTCTTT. Translation gives CASSRTSRSDRGLTEAFF.